This T cell receptor (beta chain) was sequenced during a study of spatial heterogeneity in lung cancer. The sample's time point: blood at routine non-recurrence follow-up after resection. TCRdb analysed the 5' RACE reads with MiXCR anew, one entry per CDR3 protein. The sample records fewer than 100,000 distinct CDR3 sequences, roughly a fifth being singletons. The CDR3 is made up of 16 amino acids. Trimming left V 0 bases short and J 0 bases short, with 13 bases between. CDR1 and CDR2 (germline): SGHRS, YFSETQ. The TCR sequence derives from a male donor with early-stage non-small cell lung cancer. The specimen was PBMCs, collected at follow-up. V gene TRBV5-1 combines with J gene TRBJ2-7, with D unresolved. As DNA, the CDR3 is TGCGCCAGCAGCTTGGTGGTCCAGCCTAGCTCCTACGAGCAGTACTTC. Protein product: CASSLVVQPSSYEQYF.